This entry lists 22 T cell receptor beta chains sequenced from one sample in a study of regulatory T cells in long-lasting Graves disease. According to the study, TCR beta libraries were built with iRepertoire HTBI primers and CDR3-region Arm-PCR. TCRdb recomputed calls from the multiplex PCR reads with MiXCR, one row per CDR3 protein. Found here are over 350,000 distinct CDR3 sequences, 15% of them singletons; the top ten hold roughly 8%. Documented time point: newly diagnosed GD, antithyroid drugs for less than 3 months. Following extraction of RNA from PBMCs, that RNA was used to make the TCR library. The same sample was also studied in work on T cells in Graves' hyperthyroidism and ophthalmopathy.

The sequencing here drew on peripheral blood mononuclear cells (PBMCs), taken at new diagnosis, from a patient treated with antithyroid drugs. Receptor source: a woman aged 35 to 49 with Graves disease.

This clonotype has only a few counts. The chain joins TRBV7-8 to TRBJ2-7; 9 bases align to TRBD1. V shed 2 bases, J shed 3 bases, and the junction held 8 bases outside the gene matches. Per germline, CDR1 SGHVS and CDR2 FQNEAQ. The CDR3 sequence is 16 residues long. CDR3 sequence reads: CASSLWALGQGYEQYF. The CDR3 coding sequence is TGTGCCAGCAGCTTATGGGCCCTGGGACAGGGCTACGAGCAGTACTTC.

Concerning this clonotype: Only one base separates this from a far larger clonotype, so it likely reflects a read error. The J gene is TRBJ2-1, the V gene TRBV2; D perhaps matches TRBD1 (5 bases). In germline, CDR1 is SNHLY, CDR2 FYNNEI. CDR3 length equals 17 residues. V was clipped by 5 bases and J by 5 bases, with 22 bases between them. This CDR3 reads CASSSSWVMGLNNEQFF. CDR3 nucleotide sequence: TGTGCCAGCAGTTCCTCTTGGGTGATGGGGCTCAACAATGAGCAGTTCTTC.

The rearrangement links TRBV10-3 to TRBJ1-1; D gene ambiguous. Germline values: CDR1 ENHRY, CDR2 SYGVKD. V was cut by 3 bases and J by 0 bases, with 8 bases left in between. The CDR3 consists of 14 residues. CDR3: CAISEQQLNTEAFF. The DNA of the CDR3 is TGTGCCATCAGTGAACAACAGCTGAACACTGAAGCTTTCTTT.

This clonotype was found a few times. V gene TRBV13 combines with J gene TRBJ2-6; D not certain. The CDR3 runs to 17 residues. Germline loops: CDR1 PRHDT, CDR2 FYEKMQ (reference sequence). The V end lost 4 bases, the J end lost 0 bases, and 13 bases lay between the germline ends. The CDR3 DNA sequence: TGTGCCAGCAGCTCCCCCGGCGTTGGCTCTGGGGCCAACGTCCTGACTTTC. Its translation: CASSSPGVGSGANVLTF. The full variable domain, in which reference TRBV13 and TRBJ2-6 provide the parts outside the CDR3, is AAGVIQSPRHLIKEKRETATLKCYPIPRHDTVYWYQQGPGQDPQFLISFYEKMQSDKGSIPDRFSAQQFSDYHSELNMSSLELGDSALYFCASSSPGVGSGANVLTFGAGSRLTVL.

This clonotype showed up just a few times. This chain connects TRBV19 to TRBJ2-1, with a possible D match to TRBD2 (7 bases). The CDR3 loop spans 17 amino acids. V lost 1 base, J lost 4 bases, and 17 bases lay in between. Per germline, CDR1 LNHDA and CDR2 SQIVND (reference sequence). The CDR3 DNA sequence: TGTGCCAGTAGTATAGTAGGGGGGGGAAGCTCTTACAATGAGCAGTTCTTC. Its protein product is CASSIVGGGSSYNEQFF.

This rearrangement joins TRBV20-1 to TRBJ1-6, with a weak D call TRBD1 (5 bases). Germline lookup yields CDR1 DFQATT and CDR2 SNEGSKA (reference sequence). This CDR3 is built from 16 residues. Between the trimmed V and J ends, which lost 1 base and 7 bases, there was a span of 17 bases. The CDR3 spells CSARAVGGTENSPLHF. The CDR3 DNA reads TGCAGTGCTAGAGCAGTCGGGGGGACTGAGAATTCACCCCTCCACTTT.

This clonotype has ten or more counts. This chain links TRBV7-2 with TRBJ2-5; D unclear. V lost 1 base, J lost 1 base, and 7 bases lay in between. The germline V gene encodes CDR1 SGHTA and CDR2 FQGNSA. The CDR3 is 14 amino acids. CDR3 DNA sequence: TGTGCCAGCAGCTTAGTGGTCTCCCAAGAGACCCAGTACTTC. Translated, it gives CASSLVVSQETQYF.

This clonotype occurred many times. The CDR3 loop is CASSLDAGGLETQYF. The CDR3 DNA sequence: TGTGCCAGCAGCTTAGATGCGGGAGGGCTTGAGACCCAGTACTTC. The chain couples TRBV11-2 to TRBJ2-5; 9 bases map to TRBD2. This CDR3 has 15 residues. The germline V gene has CDR1 SGHAT and CDR2 FQNNGV. The V and J ends lost 0 bases and 5 bases, in that order; junction bases with no gene match: 4.

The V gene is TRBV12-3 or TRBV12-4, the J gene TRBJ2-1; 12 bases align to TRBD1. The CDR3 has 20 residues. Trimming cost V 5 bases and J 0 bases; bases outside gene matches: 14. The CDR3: CASSRGTGGLFLSSYNEQFF. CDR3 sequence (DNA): TGTGCCAGCAGTAGAGGGACAGGGGGCCTATTTTTGAGCTCCTACAATGAGCAGTTCTTC.

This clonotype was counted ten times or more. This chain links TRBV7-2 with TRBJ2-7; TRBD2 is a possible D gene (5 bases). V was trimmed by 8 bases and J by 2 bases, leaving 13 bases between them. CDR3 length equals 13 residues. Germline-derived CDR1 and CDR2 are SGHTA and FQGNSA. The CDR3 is CASGGFETYEQYF. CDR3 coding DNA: TGTGCCAGCGGAGGATTTGAGACCTACGAGCAGTACTTC. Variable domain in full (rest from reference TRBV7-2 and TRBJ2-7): GAGVSQSPSNKVTEKGKDVELRCDPISGHTALYWYRQSLGQGLEFLIYFQGNSAPDKSGLPSDRFSAERTGGSVSTLTIQRTQQEDSAVYLCASGGFETYEQYFGPGTRLTVT.

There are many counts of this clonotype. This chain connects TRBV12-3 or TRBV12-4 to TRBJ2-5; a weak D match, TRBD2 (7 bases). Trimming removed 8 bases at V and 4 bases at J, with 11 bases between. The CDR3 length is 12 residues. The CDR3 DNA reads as TGTGCCAGCGGGGGGGCGGGAGAGACCCAGTACTTC. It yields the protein CASGGAGETQYF.

CDR3 in amino acids: CASSFDRRALNTEAFF. In DNA form, the CDR3 reads TGTGCCAGCAGCTTCGACCGCAGGGCTCTGAACACTGAAGCTTTCTTT. The rearrangement joins TRBV5-4 to TRBJ1-1, with a possible D match to TRBD1 (5 bases). V lost 2 bases, J lost 0 bases, and 14 bases lay in between. CDR1 is SGHNT and CDR2 is YYREEE in the germline V gene (reference sequence). The CDR3 spans 16 residues.

The CDR3 reads CASSATSGMGNEQFF. The CDR3, as DNA: TGTGCCAGCAGCGCCACTAGCGGGATGGGAAATGAGCAGTTCTTC. The chain joins TRBV7-2 to TRBJ2-1; 10 positions match TRBD2. Germline V gene sequence: CDR1 SGHTA, CDR2 FQGNSA. With 5 bases clipped from V and 7 bases from J, the junction kept 8 bases outside the gene matches. The CDR3 has 15 residues.

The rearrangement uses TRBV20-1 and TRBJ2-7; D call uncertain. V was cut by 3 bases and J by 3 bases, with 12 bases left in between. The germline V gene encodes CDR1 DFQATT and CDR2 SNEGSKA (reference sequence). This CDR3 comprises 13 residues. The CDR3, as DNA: TGCAGTGCTAGGGGTGGATACGGCTACGAGCAGTACTTC. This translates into CSARGGYGYEQYF.

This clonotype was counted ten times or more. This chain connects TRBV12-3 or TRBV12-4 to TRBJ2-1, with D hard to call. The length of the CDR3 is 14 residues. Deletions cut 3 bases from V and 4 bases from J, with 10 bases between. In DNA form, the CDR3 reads TGTGCCAGCAGTTTGACAATCCGGTACAATGAGCAGTTCTTC. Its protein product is CASSLTIRYNEQFF.

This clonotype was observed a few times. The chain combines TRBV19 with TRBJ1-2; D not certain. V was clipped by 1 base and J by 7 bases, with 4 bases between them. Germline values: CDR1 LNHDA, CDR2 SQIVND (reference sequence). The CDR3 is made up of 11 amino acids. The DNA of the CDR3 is TGTGCCAGTAGTATAGCGCGTGGCTACACCTTC. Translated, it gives CASSIARGYTF.

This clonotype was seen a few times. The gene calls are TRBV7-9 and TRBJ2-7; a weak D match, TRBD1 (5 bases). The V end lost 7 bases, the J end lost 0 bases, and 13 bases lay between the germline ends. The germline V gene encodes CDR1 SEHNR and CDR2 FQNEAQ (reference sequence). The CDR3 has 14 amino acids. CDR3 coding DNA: TGTGCCAGCACCGACAGACGCGTCTCCTACGAGCAGTACTTC. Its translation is CASTDRRVSYEQYF.

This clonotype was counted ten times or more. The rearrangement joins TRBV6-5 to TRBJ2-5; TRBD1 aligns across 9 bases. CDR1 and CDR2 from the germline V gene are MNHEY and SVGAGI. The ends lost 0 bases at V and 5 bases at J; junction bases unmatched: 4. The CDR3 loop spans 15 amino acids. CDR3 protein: CASSYSQGAGETQYF. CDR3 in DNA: TGTGCCAGCAGTTACTCACAGGGGGCAGGGGAGACCCAGTACTTC.

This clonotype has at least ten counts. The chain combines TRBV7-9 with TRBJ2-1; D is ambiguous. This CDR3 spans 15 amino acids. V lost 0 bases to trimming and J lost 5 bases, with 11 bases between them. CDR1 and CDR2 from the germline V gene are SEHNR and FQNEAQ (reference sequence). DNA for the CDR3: TGTGCCAGCAGCTTAGCCGGCTCAGGTGACAATGAGCAGTTCTTC. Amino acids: CASSLAGSGDNEQFF.

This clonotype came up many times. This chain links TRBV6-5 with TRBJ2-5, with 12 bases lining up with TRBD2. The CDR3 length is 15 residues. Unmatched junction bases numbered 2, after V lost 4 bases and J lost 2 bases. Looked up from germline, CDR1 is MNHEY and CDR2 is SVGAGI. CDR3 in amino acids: CASSFLAGGQETQYF. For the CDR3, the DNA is TGTGCCAGCAGTTTTCTAGCGGGAGGGCAAGAGACCCAGTACTTC.

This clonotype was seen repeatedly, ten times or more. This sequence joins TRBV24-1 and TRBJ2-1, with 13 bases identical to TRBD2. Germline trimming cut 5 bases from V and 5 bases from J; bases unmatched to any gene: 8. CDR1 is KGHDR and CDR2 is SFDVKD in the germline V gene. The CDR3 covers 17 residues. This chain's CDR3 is CATSGWTSGSHHNEQFF. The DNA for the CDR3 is TGTGCCACCAGTGGTTGGACTAGCGGGAGTCACCACAATGAGCAGTTCTTC.

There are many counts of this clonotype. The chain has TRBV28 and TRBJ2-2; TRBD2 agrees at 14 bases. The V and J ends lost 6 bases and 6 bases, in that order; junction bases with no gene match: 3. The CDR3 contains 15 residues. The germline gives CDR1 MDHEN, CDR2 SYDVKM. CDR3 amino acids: CASSSTSGRAGELFF. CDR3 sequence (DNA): TGTGCCAGCAGCTCGACTAGCGGGAGGGCCGGGGAGCTGTTTTTT.